These 31 T cell receptor beta chains share one sample of origin, sequenced in a study of blood T cells in healthy people across ages. Sample-barcoded 5' priming and a J-beta primer mix drove a second PCR of about 7 to 11 cycles. TCRdb re-derived calls from the 5' RACE reads in MiXCR, one entry per CDR3 protein. Among 1.5 million to 2 million distinct CDR3 sequences listed, around half were seen once. Sequencing input: blood. These receptors came from a woman in her 40s in good health.

The chain carries TRBV7-2 and TRBJ2-3; D gene unclear. The length of the CDR3 is 11 residues. Trimming stripped 5 bases from V and 10 bases from J, with 10 bases between. Per the germline V gene, CDR1 is SGHTA and CDR2 is FQGNSA. The CDR3 nucleotides are TGTGCCAGCAGCCGCGAGGTTCCGCAGTATTTT. It specifies CASSREVPQYF.

This clonotype came up a few times. The chain uses TRBV20-1 and TRBJ2-1; D uncertain. The V end lost 0 bases, the J end lost 7 bases, and 7 bases lay between the germline ends. Germline V gene lookup returns CDR1 DFQATT and CDR2 SNEGSKA (reference sequence). CDR3 length: 12 residues. CDR3 residues: CSARDSWNEQFF. The CDR3 DNA sequence: TGCAGTGCTAGAGATAGTTGGAATGAGCAGTTCTTC.

The count of this clonotype is one. V usage is TRBV25-1 and J usage is TRBJ1-1; D perhaps matches TRBD1 (6 bases). CDR1 is MGHDK and CDR2 is SYGVNS in the germline V gene. V lost 7 bases and J 7 bases, leaving 13 bases between the germline ends. CDR3 size: 12 residues. CDR3 amino acids: CASTRTGIEAFF. Here the CDR3 DNA reads TGTGCCAGCACTCGAACAGGGATTGAAGCTTTCTTT.

In its sample, this clonotype was seen once. At one end, the junction sequence differs from germline, possibly due to a read error. This chain joins TRBV5-1 and TRBJ2-1, with 8 nucleotides matching TRBD1. CDR3 length: 14 residues. The germline gives CDR1 SGHRS, CDR2 YFSETQ. The CDR3 coding sequence is TGCTCCAGCAGGCCCGGGACAGGTCAAATGGTGCAGTTCTTC. This sequence encodes CSSRPGTGQMVQFF.

In this sample, this clonotype turned up many times. A junction end diverges from the germline sequence, so it may reflect a read error. The rearrangement joins TRBV4-3 to TRBJ2-1, with D possibly matching TRBD2 (6 bases). The CDR3 runs 17 residues. Per the germline V gene, CDR1 is LGHNA and CDR2 is YSLEER. The CDR3 DNA follows: TGCGCCAGCAGCCAAGTCGGCCTCGGGACTTCCTTCAATGAGCAGTTCTTC. It encodes CASSQVGLGTSFNEQFF.

This clonotype was counted a few times. The chain joins TRBV4-2 to TRBJ2-7; 9 nucleotides agree with TRBD2. CDR1 is LGHNA, CDR2 YNFKEQ, per germline. CDR3 length equals 15 residues. The junction had 5 bases not matched to a gene; V was cut back by 3 bases and J by 2 bases. CDR3 sequence (DNA): TGTGCCAGCAGCCAGGCTAGCGGGGTGGCCTACGAGCAGTACTTC. Amino acids: CASSQASGVAYEQYF.

This clonotype was counted between two and nine times. The chain has TRBV7-2 and TRBJ2-1, with TRBD2 matching 10 bases. The CDR3 consists of 14 residues. The germline V gene has CDR1 SGHTA and CDR2 FQGNSA. V shed 5 bases, J shed 12 bases, and the junction held 10 bases outside the gene matches. The CDR3 DNA reads as TGTGCCAGCAGCCCTACTAGCGGGGTACCACTGCAGTTCTTC. Protein product: CASSPTSGVPLQFF.

This chain connects TRBV7-2 to TRBJ2-7; 9 bases are a match to TRBD1. The CDR3 sequence is 17 residues long. V was clipped by 5 bases and J by 4 bases; unmatched bases: 15. In germline, CDR1 is SGHTA, CDR2 FQGNSA. CDR3 region: CASSDTGGPTSPYEQYF. The CDR3 nucleotides read TGTGCCAGCAGCGATACAGGGGGCCCGACCTCCCCTTACGAGCAGTACTTC.

V gene TRBV28 combines with J gene TRBJ1-2, with D maybe TRBD1 (5 bases). The CDR3 is 15 amino acids. The germline V gene encodes CDR1 MDHEN and CDR2 SYDVKM. Trimming cost V 4 bases and J 4 bases, with 16 bases left between them. This CDR3 is CASSSPGANSYGYTF. CDR3 DNA sequence: TGTGCCAGCAGTTCTCCCGGGGCCAACTCCTATGGCTACACCTTC.

The rearrangement links TRBV4-1 to TRBJ1-5; TRBD1 matches at 7 bases. The J segment lost 0 bases and the V segment lost 5 bases, leaving 19 bases of the junction unmatched. This CDR3 is 20 amino acids long. Looked up from germline, CDR1 is MGHRA and CDR2 is YSYEKL. CDR3 residues: CASSLIGGRGTVNSNQPQHF. As DNA, the CDR3 is TGCGCCAGCAGCTTGATAGGGGGCAGGGGCACTGTCAATAGCAATCAGCCCCAGCATTTT.

Only one count was recorded for this clonotype. The chain joins TRBV6-1 to TRBJ2-1; the D gene is possibly TRBD1 (6 bases). CDR1 is MNHNS and CDR2 is SASEGT in the germline V gene. Trimming removed 5 bases at V and 10 bases at J, with 18 bases between. The CDR3 loop spans 14 amino acids. CDR3 region: CASSNRDIPYEQFF. CDR3 DNA: TGTGCCAGCAGTAACCGGGACATCCCCTACGAGCAGTTCTTC.

This clonotype was counted a few times. The rearrangement joins TRBV7-2 to TRBJ2-3; 9 positions agree with TRBD1. The CDR3 consists of 17 residues. The V and J ends lost 1 base and 0 bases, in that order; junction bases with no gene match: 5. Per the germline V gene, CDR1 is SGHTA and CDR2 is FQGNSA. The CDR3 loop reads CASSLVGTGISTDTQYF. CDR3 in DNA: TGTGCCAGCAGCTTAGTCGGGACAGGGATTAGCACAGATACGCAGTATTTT.

The chain uses TRBV27 and TRBJ1-1, with TRBD1 matching over 7 bases. This CDR3 spans 16 amino acids. From germline, CDR1 is MNHEY and CDR2 SMNVEV (reference sequence). V was pared by 3 bases and J by 8 bases, with 15 bases of the junction left unmatched. CDR3 coding DNA: TGTGCCAGCAGTTTGGCTCCTCGGGCAGGGGGTCGCGAAGCTTTCTTT. This codes for CASSLAPRAGGREAFF.

The V call is TRBV7-2, the J call TRBJ2-1; D unresolved. With 4 bases removed from V and 6 bases from J, the gap between germline ends came to 19 bases. CDR1 is SGHTA, CDR2 FQGNSA, per germline. The CDR3 sequence is 16 residues long. CDR3: CASSSSFSPVFNEQFF. CDR3 sequence (DNA): TGTGCCAGCAGCTCGAGCTTCTCACCAGTATTCAATGAGCAGTTCTTC.

The genes are TRBV20-1 and TRBJ1-5, with TRBD1 matching over 9 bases. The V gene end was trimmed by 0 bases and the J gene end by 6 bases; junction bases not matched to a gene: 9. Germline CDR1 is DFQATT and CDR2 is SNEGSKA (reference sequence). This CDR3 has 16 amino acids. The CDR3 DNA is TGCAGTGCTAGAGATCGGAGACAGGGGGGATTTCAGCCCCAGCATTTT. The encoded protein is CSARDRRQGGFQPQHF.

This clonotype was detected a few times. The chain has TRBV14 and TRBJ1-2; maybe TRBD1 (5 bases). From germline, CDR1 is SGHDN and CDR2 FVKESK. V shed 1 base and J shed 2 bases, with 11 bases lying between them. CDR3 length: 15 residues. For the CDR3, the DNA is TGTGCCAGCAGCCAAGCAGGGCAGGGAAACTATGGCTACACCTTC. This encodes CASSQAGQGNYGYTF.

This chain connects TRBV27 to TRBJ2-3; TRBD2 might be the D (5 bases). There are 16 residues in the CDR3. Trimming took 8 bases from V and 2 from J, leaving 20 bases between them. Per the germline V gene, CDR1 is MNHEY and CDR2 is SMNVEV (reference sequence). CDR3 nucleotides: TGTGCCAGCCACCCGGACTGGAACCTTCCCACAGATACGCAGTATTTT. Translating gives CASHPDWNLPTDTQYF.

This chain joins TRBV15 and TRBJ2-7; unclear D gene. This CDR3 is 15 amino acids long. Germline loops: CDR1 LNHNV, CDR2 YYDKDF (reference sequence). V gave up 0 bases and J gave up 3 bases, with 12 bases separating them. The DNA for the CDR3 is TGTGCCACCAGCAGAGATCCCGTGAGGTTCTACGAGCAGTACTTC. Amino acid sequence: CATSRDPVRFYEQYF.

This clonotype turned up a few times. The chain uses TRBV12-3 or TRBV12-4 and TRBJ2-7; D remains ambiguous. V shed 4 bases and J shed 6 bases, with 7 bases lying between them. The CDR3 extends over 11 amino acids. The CDR3 protein is CASSWSGEQYF. CDR3 bases: TGTGCCAGCAGTTGGTCCGGCGAGCAGTACTTC.

This clonotype was counted between two and nine times. The chain couples TRBV4-2 to TRBJ2-3, with TRBD2 identical over 7 bases. Trimming removed 0 bases from V and 6 bases from J; junction bases left unmatched: 15. Germline CDR1 reads LGHNA; CDR2 reads YNFKEQ. The CDR3 totals 18 residues. CDR3 coding DNA: TGTGCCAGCAGCCAAGAAGCCGTCGCGCGGGGGATGAGGGATACGCAGTATTTT. Its protein product is CASSQEAVARGMRDTQYF.

V gene TRBV28 combines with J gene TRBJ2-5; D not certain. The CDR3 runs to 14 residues. Germline CDR1 reads MDHEN; CDR2 reads SYDVKM. Trimming cost V 3 bases and J 4 bases, with 12 bases left between them. CDR3 DNA: TGTGCCAGCAGTTTCTTCGGAGTTCGAGAGACCCAGTACTTC. This gives the protein CASSFFGVRETQYF.

This clonotype has just one count. The rearrangement joins TRBV6-2 or TRBV6-3 to TRBJ1-1; unclear D gene. V dropped 6 bases and J dropped 4 bases, with 12 bases sitting between them. The CDR3 loop spans 13 amino acids. The germline gives CDR1 MNHEY, CDR2 SVGEGT. The CDR3 sequence: CASREPGVTEAFF. The CDR3 DNA reads TGTGCCAGCAGGGAACCGGGTGTCACTGAAGCTTTCTTT.

This clonotype has more than one count but fewer than ten. This sequence joins TRBV20-1 and TRBJ2-3; 11 nucleotides align to TRBD2. V shed 5 bases, J shed 0 bases, and the junction held 7 bases outside the gene matches. Germline V gene sequence: CDR1 DFQATT, CDR2 SNEGSKA (reference sequence). The CDR3 is 16 amino acids. The DNA of the CDR3 is TGCAGTGCTTACGATTCTAGCGGGGGGAGCACAGATACGCAGTATTTT. Translating gives CSAYDSSGGSTDTQYF.

J is TRBJ1-2 and V is TRBV5-6; TRBD1 agrees at 9 bases. Germline trimming cut 8 bases from V and 2 bases from J; bases unmatched to any gene: 7. The germline gives CDR1 SGHDT, CDR2 YYEEEE. CDR3 size: 14 residues. The CDR3 nucleotides read TGTGCCAGTACGCGGGACAGGGAGAACTATGGCTACACCTTC. Protein product: CASTRDRENYGYTF.

The chain employs TRBV7-2 and TRBJ2-1; 10 bases match TRBD2. With 2 bases clipped from V and 6 bases from J, the junction kept 4 bases outside the gene matches. This CDR3 region has 15 residues. From germline, CDR1 is SGHTA and CDR2 FQGNSA. This CDR3 reads CASSLKAGGPNEQFF. The CDR3 DNA sequence: TGTGCCAGCAGCTTAAAAGCGGGGGGGCCCAATGAGCAGTTCTTC.

This clonotype showed up just a few times. The J gene is TRBJ2-7, the V gene TRBV27; 7 positions agree with TRBD1. J lost 0 bases, V lost 0 bases, and 2 bases had no gene match. Germline CDR1 MNHEY, CDR2 SMNVEV (reference sequence). The CDR3 is made up of 15 amino acids. The CDR3 sequence is CASSLSGTASYEQYF. The CDR3 region has the DNA TGTGCCAGCAGTTTATCCGGGACAGCCTCCTACGAGCAGTACTTC.

Comment on this clonotype: A single base separates this from a much larger clone, so it may be a read error. V gene TRBV29-1 combines with J gene TRBJ2-1, with D possibly matching TRBD1 (6 bases). The CDR3 sequence is 13 residues long. The germline gives CDR1 SQVTM, CDR2 ANQGSEA. Trimming removed 2 bases from V and 6 bases from J, with 11 bases in between. In DNA, the CDR3 is TGCAGCGTTGAAATGACCAGGGGCAATGAGCAGTTCTTC. It specifies CSVEMTRGNEQFF.

DNA for the CDR3: TGTGCCAGCAGCGTAGGACTAGCGGTCGATGAGCAGTTCTTC. Amino acids: CASSVGLAVDEQFF. The V and J genes are TRBV7-2 and TRBJ2-1, with 10 bases identical to TRBD2. Germline loops: CDR1 SGHTA, CDR2 FQGNSA. Germline trimming cut 5 bases from V and 8 bases from J; bases unmatched to any gene: 6. The length of the CDR3 is 14 residues.

This clonotype was observed a handful of times. The genes are TRBV6-2 or TRBV6-3 and TRBJ2-3, with 7 bases aligning to TRBD1. From germline, CDR1 is MNHEY and CDR2 SVGEGT. The junction had 3 bases not matched to a gene; V was cut back by 2 bases and J by 1 base. This CDR3 region has 15 residues. The CDR3 bases are TGTGCCAGCAGTTACAGGGGGCTTGGCACAGATACGCAGTATTTT. It yields the protein CASSYRGLGTDTQYF.

The table lists this clonotype with a count of one. V and J are TRBV5-6 and TRBJ2-5; possible D gene TRBD2, 6 bases. The V end was cut by 0 bases, the J end by 1 base, with 13 bases between. The germline gives CDR1 SGHDT, CDR2 YYEEEE. The CDR3 spans 16 residues. The CDR3, as DNA: TGTGCCAGCAGCTTGGAACAGCCGCGGGGCCAAGAGACCCAGTACTTC. It is translated as CASSLEQPRGQETQYF. The variable domain in full, with the rest retrieved from reference TRBV5-6 and TRBJ2-5, is DAGVTQSPTHLIKTRGQQVTLRCSPKSGHDTVSWYQQALGQGPQFIFQYYEEEERQRGNFPDRFSGHQFPNYSSELNVNALLLGDSALYLCASSLEQPRGQETQYFGPGTRLLVL.

The rearrangement joins TRBV20-1 to TRBJ1-5, with TRBD1 matching over 7 bases. The ends lost 6 bases at V and 0 bases at J; junction bases unmatched: 5. In germline, CDR1 is DFQATT, CDR2 SNEGSKA (reference sequence). CDR3 length: 14 residues. CDR3 loop: CSAIRGSSNQPQHF. The CDR3 region has the DNA TGCAGTGCAATCAGGGGGTCTAGCAATCAGCCCCAGCATTTT.